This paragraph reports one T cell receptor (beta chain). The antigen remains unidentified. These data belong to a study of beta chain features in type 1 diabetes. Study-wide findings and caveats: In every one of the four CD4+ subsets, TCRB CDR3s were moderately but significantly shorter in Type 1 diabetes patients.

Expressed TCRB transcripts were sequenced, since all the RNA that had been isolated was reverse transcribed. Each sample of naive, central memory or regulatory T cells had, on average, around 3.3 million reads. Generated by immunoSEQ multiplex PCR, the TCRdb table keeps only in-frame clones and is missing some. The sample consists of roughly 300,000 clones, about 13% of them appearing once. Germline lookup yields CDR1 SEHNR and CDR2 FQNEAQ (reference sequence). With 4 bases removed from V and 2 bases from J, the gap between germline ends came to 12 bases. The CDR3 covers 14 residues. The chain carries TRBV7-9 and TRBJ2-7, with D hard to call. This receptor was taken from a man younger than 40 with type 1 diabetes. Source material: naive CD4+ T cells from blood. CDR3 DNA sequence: TGTGCCAGCAGCTCCCACAGAAATACCTACGAGCAGTACTTC. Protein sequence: CASSSHRNTYEQYF.